Following are 21 T cell receptor beta chains from one sample sequenced in a study of blood T cell repertoires in COVID-19. This table comes from immunoSEQ multiplex PCR, and its TCRdb copy is limited to in-frame clones, with some not included. In the table there are roughly 410,000 clones, more than 75% of which are singletons. Material: peripheral blood. These receptors originate from a woman in her sixties or seventies with COVID-19, enrolled during active disease.

The rearrangement uses TRBV19 and TRBJ1-1; D perhaps matches TRBD1 (5 bases). Per germline, CDR1 LNHDA and CDR2 SQIVND (reference sequence). This CDR3 is built from 12 residues. Deletions cut 11 bases from V and 1 base from J, with 11 bases between. In nucleotides, the CDR3 is TGTGCCGCCGGGGGGTCGAACACTGAAGCTTTCTTT. Protein sequence: CAAGGSNTEAFF.

The gene calls are TRBV6-5 and TRBJ1-2; D gene uncertain. The CDR3 runs to 11 residues. V lost 8 bases, J lost 8 bases, and 12 bases lay in between. The germline gives CDR1 MNHEY, CDR2 SVGAGI. Here the CDR3 reads CASETVGGYTF. The CDR3 DNA reads as TGTGCCAGCGAAACAGTCGGCGGCTACACCTTC.

This chain uses TRBV7-9 with TRBJ2-2; possibly TRBD2 for D (5 bases). CDR3 length: 15 amino acids. The germline V gene encodes CDR1 SEHNR and CDR2 FQNEAQ (reference sequence). V lost 5 bases and J 6 bases, leaving 16 bases between the germline ends. The CDR3 sequence: CASSHTTVRAGELFF. CDR3 nucleotide sequence: TGTGCCAGCAGCCATACGACGGTGCGGGCCGGGGAGCTGTTTTTT.

The genes are TRBV2 and TRBJ2-1; the match to TRBD2 covers 14 bases. Trimming at V came to 4 bases and at J to 7 bases, leaving 0 bases not matched to a gene. Germline V gene sequence: CDR1 SNHLY, CDR2 FYNNEI. There are 14 residues in the CDR3. The CDR3 nucleotides are TGTGCCAGCAGTGGGACTAGCGGGGGGAATGAGCAGTTCTTC. Encoded protein: CASSGTSGGNEQFF.

This chain uses TRBV7-9 with TRBJ2-2, with 14 bases fitting TRBD2. The length of the CDR3 is 17 residues. With 4 bases clipped from V and 2 bases from J, the junction kept 3 bases outside the gene matches. The germline gives CDR1 SEHNR, CDR2 FQNEAQ (reference sequence). The CDR3 DNA is TGTGCCAGCAGCTCCGGACTAGCGGGGGGTAACACCGGGGAGCTGTTTTTT. This translates into CASSSGLAGGNTGELFF. Together with reference TRBV7-9 and TRBJ2-2, the CDR3 gives the full variable domain: DTGVSQNPRHKITKRGQNVTFRCDPISEHNRLYWYRQTLGQGPEFLTYFQNEAQLEKSRLLSDRFSAERPKGSFSTLEIQRTEQGDSAMYLCASSSGLAGGNTGELFFGEGSRLTVL.

The rearrangement joins TRBV27 to TRBJ2-7; D gene unclear. Germline loops: CDR1 MNHEY, CDR2 SMNVEV (reference sequence). There are 14 residues in the CDR3. V was cut by 0 bases and J by 3 bases, with 9 bases left in between. CDR3 sequence (DNA): TGTGCCAGCAGTTTATCCGGAACAGTCTACGAGCAGTACTTC. As protein: CASSLSGTVYEQYF.

This clone was recorded a few times. This chain joins TRBV7-9 and TRBJ1-2; 7 bases are a match to TRBD1. The CDR3 is 13 residues long. In germline, CDR1 is SEHNR, CDR2 FQNEAQ (reference sequence). J was trimmed by 9 bases and V by 5 bases; bases with no gene match: 9. The CDR3: CASSAAGGASYTF. CDR3 nucleotides: TGTGCCAGCAGCGCCGCAGGGGGAGCGAGCTACACCTTC.

This clone was seen only once. The chain uses TRBV18 and TRBJ1-5, with 7 bases matching TRBD1. V lost 2 bases and J lost 4; bases outside the gene matches: 5. CDR3 size: 15 residues. Germline V gene data show CDR1 as KGHSH and CDR2 as LQKENI. CDR3 sequence reads: CASSPRTGGNQPQHF. The CDR3 DNA reads as TGTGCCAGCTCACCAAGGACAGGAGGGAATCAGCCCCAGCATTTT.

The V gene is TRBV29-1, the J gene TRBJ1-4; 7 bases line up with TRBD1. Unmatched junction bases numbered 6, after V lost 7 bases and J lost 7 bases. CDR3 length: 12 residues. CDR1 SQVTM and CDR2 ANQGSEA come from the germline V gene. The DNA of the CDR3 is TGCAGCGCCGACTCAGGGGGTGAAAAACTGTTTTTT. Protein product: CSADSGGEKLFF.

The chain carries TRBV5-1 and TRBJ2-1, with 10 bases aligning to TRBD2. This CDR3 region has 15 residues. The V and J ends lost 7 bases and 10 bases, in that order; junction bases with no gene match: 14. Germline V CDR1 and CDR2: SGHRS, YFSETQ. The CDR3 loop reads CASRRASGGAWEQFF. The CDR3, as DNA: TGCGCCAGCCGCCGGGCCAGCGGGGGGGCTTGGGAGCAGTTCTTC.

As for this clone: Different DNA sequences within this sample yield the same CDR3. This chain uses TRBV5-1 with TRBJ2-5; 8 bases fit TRBD1. The ends lost 4 bases at V and 4 bases at J; junction bases unmatched: 9. CDR1 and CDR2 from the germline V gene are SGHRS and YFSETQ. The CDR3 covers 15 residues. The CDR3 sequence: CASSPGQGARETQYF. The CDR3 region has the DNA TGCGCCAGCAGCCCTGGGCAGGGGGCTCGAGAGACCCAGTACTTC.

The rearrangement uses TRBV19 and TRBJ1-2; D might be TRBD1 (6 bases). Looked up from germline, CDR1 is LNHDA and CDR2 is SQIVND (reference sequence). With 9 bases removed from V and 2 bases from J, the gap between germline ends came to 10 bases. The length of the CDR3 is 12 residues. CDR3 sequence: CASLQGNYGYTF. In DNA, the CDR3 is TGTGCCAGCCTACAGGGAAACTATGGCTACACCTTC. Filled out from reference TRBV19 and TRBJ1-2, the complete variable domain reads DGGITQSPKYLFRKEGQNVTLSCEQNLNHDAMYWYRQDPGQGLRLIYYSQIVNDFQKGDIAEGYSVSREKKESFPLTVTSAQKNPTAFYLCASLQGNYGYTFGSGTRLTVV.

V is TRBV30 and J is TRBJ1-3; D possibly corresponds to TRBD1 (5 bases). V lost 2 bases and J lost 0, with 11 bases in between. The CDR3 totals 15 residues. Germline CDR1 GTSNPN, CDR2 SVGIG (reference sequence). The CDR3 region is CAWSTTGNSGNTIYF. DNA of the CDR3: TGTGCCTGGAGTACCACAGGAAACTCTGGAAACACCATATATTTT.

The chain joins TRBV7-3 to TRBJ2-5; 10 bases line up with TRBD1. Germline lookup yields CDR1 SGHTA and CDR2 FQGTGA. J was trimmed by 4 bases and V by 5 bases; bases with no gene match: 4. The CDR3 is made up of 14 amino acids. The CDR3 loop is CASSRGQGGETQYF. CDR3 DNA sequence: TGTGCCAGCAGCCGCGGACAGGGGGGAGAGACCCAGTACTTC.

The chain uses TRBV24-1 and TRBJ2-7; 7 nucleotides line up with TRBD1. The length of the CDR3 is 13 residues. Per the germline V gene, CDR1 is KGHDR and CDR2 is SFDVKD. Losses at the gene ends were 4 bases for V and 5 bases for J; bases not matched to a gene: 4. CDR3 in amino acids: CATSEDGTDEQYF. The CDR3 DNA reads as TGTGCCACCAGTGAGGACGGGACAGACGAGCAGTACTTC.

On this clone: One end of the junction does not line up with germline, which may come from a read error. The chain is built from TRBV28 and TRBJ1-1, with 8 positions matching TRBD1. There are 12 residues in the CDR3. CDR1 MDHEN and CDR2 SYDVKM come from the germline V gene. CDR3 loop: CASSWDRTRGNF. CDR3 sequence (DNA): TGTGCCAGCAGCTGGGACAGGACCAGAGGGAACTTT.

The CDR3 protein is CASSPQRGGPTGELFF. CDR3 nucleotides: TGTGCCAGCAGCCCACAGCGGGGGGGCCCCACCGGGGAGCTGTTTTTT. V gene TRBV7-8 combines with J gene TRBJ2-2; TRBD2 agrees at 10 bases. The CDR3 totals 16 residues. The trim removed 5 bases at V and 4 bases at J, leaving 7 bases unmatched. CDR1 SGHVS and CDR2 FQNEAQ come from the germline V gene.

The rearrangement uses TRBV6-5 and TRBJ1-1, with TRBD1 identical over 8 bases. This CDR3 is 15 amino acids long. V was pared by 0 bases and J by 4 bases, with 4 bases of the junction left unmatched. Germline loops: CDR1 MNHEY, CDR2 SVGAGI. The CDR3 reads CASSYSGTGGTEAFF. In DNA form, the CDR3 reads TGTGCCAGCAGTTACTCCGGGACAGGAGGCACTGAAGCTTTCTTT.

V gene TRBV2 combines with J gene TRBJ2-5, with TRBD1 matching over 7 bases. The CDR3 has 13 amino acids. Germline V CDR1 and CDR2: SNHLY, FYNNEI. V lost 10 bases, J lost 3 bases, and 8 bases stayed unmatched. CDR3 DNA sequence: TGTGCCACTGGGGGACAGACAGAAGAGACCCAGTACTTC. This codes for CATGGQTEETQYF.

Here the CDR3 DNA reads TGTGCCAGCAGCGAAGGGACAGTCCTTGAAAAACTGTTTTTT. It yields the protein CASSEGTVLEKLFF. The chain couples TRBV28 to TRBJ1-4; 7 positions match TRBD1. This CDR3 comprises 14 residues. The germline CDR1 and CDR2 sequences are MDHEN and SYDVKM. V trimming: 6 bases; J trimming: 7 bases; junction bases outside the gene matches: 8.

This chain uses TRBV18 with TRBJ2-7, with TRBD1 matching 7 bases. This CDR3 is 14 amino acids long. V was clipped by 1 base and J by 2 bases; unmatched bases: 2. The germline gives CDR1 KGHSH, CDR2 LQKENI. The CDR3 nucleotides read TGTGCCAGCTCACCACGCCAGGGGGCCTACGAGCAGTACTTC. It yields the protein CASSPRQGAYEQYF.